The entry below describes one T cell receptor beta chain. The antigen this receptor binds is unknown. One base away there is no much larger clone; base qualities are not given. The record originates from a study of cytomegalovirus exposure and HLA in healthy donors (dated by TCRdb to 2017 to 2019). A note on the overall study: According to an earlier analysis of 550 to 750 of the donors, roughly 180 million T cells yielded 90 million to 130 million unique TCR beta sequences and 250 to 350 Gb of sequence data. An early release that covered several hundred HLA-typed donors contained 300 to 350 gigabases of sequencing data and 80 million or so unique TCR sequences. The genetic ancestry cluster associated with self-reported Caucasian donors included about four fifths of the 398 genotyped donors. The study aimed to test whether cataloging public T cell receptors could reveal signatures of past pathogen exposure. The study used immunosequencing to profile the T cell repertoires of several hundred subjects and linked those repertoires to cytomegalovirus serostatus. A separate validation cohort of 100 to 150 different subjects was used in addition to the roughly 640-subject first cohort. The study combined high-throughput TCR immunosequencing, statistical association of individual TCRs with disease status, and machine learning to predict cytomegalovirus infection status. A later analysis re-analyzed previously published TCR beta repertoires from 666 donors and added high-resolution HLA genotyping to study TCR occurrence patterns. In the later analysis, no new phenotypic data were used to find candidate immune exposures; instead, reliance was placed on TCR beta sequences and their occurrence across donors. In an earlier analysis of 550 to 700 of the donors, high-throughput TCR beta sequencing was used to judge whether each TCR beta V gene segment behaved as functional or pseudogenic. Alongside the repertoire data, information on donor age, sex, ethnicity and CMV serostatus was compiled. In a later genetic analysis, genome-wide SNP genotypes for about 65% of the 666 donors were used, and that subset was treated as a discovery cohort. Every discovery cohort repertoire had been produced on one sequencing platform. HLA typing included class I and class II loci at four-digit resolution. The number of donors typed differed by locus, with about 629-630 for A, B, C, DRB1 and DQB1, roughly 520 for DQA1, nearly 610 for DPA1, and under 490 for DPB1. Four to six DR-DQ haplotypes were handled as single units for association and clustering, since linkage in the cohort was strong. Among some 400 genotyped donors of the cohort, an average of roughly 240,000 unique TCR beta nucleotide sequences were sequenced per donor, roughly 20% of them non-productive. Overall study results and their limits: Assigning TCR associations to individual alleles was difficult when HLA alleles, especially DR and DQ, strongly co-occurred. Some IMGT-functional V segments, including TRBV6-2 and TRBV6-3, could not be told apart with the 87-base-pair reads, so those segments were excluded. Correlated functional status among segregating V segments might be attributable to linkage disequilibrium, but an unknown experimental factor could not be ruled out. A later analysis found that TCR association rates varied across HLA loci, with DRB1 alleles showing the most associated TCRs and HLA-C alleles the fewest. A later analysis found that most CMV-associated TCR beta chains appeared HLA-restricted, with HLA associations seemingly driven largely by CMV exposure. CMV serostatus was the only immune exposure information available for the cohort. Only TCR beta chains were sequenced in this cohort, and the absence of alpha or paired-chain data limited detectable features. In the study, about 150 TCR beta chains were listed as associated with cytomegalovirus. HLA typing was unavailable for some donors at each locus, so association tests used only the typed subset. A few of the identified cytomegalovirus-associated TCR beta chains were confirmed in vitro to be specific for cytomegalovirus antigens. An earlier analysis of 587 of the donors showed that most TCR beta V segments appeared in productive rearrangements either about 87% or about 30% of the time, which broadly matched IMGT annotations. While some public TCRs were present in many individuals, most TCR sequences turned up only very rarely across donors. It was suggested by the authors that the approach could potentially be generalized to other disease states and immunological phenotypes. A further reported finding was that TCR beta sequences accurately predicted the HLA-A and HLA-B alleles for most subjects in the first cohort. At a false discovery rate of 0.05, a later analysis linked about 17,000 TCR beta sequences to specific HLA alleles. A later genetic analysis reported fewer N-insertions in productive TCRs among donors in an Asian-associated ancestry cluster than the roughly 690-donor mean. A later genetic analysis associated a missense DCLRE1C variant with V-gene and J-gene trimming of TCR beta chains, and an independent cohort replicated the association. In both the original and validation cohorts, the classifier was reported to diagnose cytomegalovirus status with high specificity and sensitivity. Roughly uniform sequencing depth across donors was assumed in presence/absence analyses, although this assumption may not hold. Because counts were too low, roughly 17 rarely observed V segments, including chromosome 9 orphons, were left out of the earlier analysis of over 550 of the donors. Compared with equally common non-associated chains, HLA-associated TCR beta chains in a later analysis were more clonally expanded and had lower generation probabilities. A cluster of highly shared sequence variants was judged likely to represent a technical artifact of the sequencing pipeline. According to a later analysis, parvovirus B19, influenza, CMV and Epstein-Barr virus appeared linked to several top co-occurrence clusters.

Library generation was performed with the immunoSEQ multiplex PCR assay. A mixture of 60 forward primers for TCR Vbeta segments and 13 reverse primers for TCR Jbeta segments was used in the multiplex PCR. A multiplex PCR assay on genomic DNA amplified the CDR3 region of rearranged TCR beta genes. The amplified TCR beta libraries were sequenced on the Illumina HiSeq System as 87-base-pair reads. The paper's data handling went like this. Across the 700 or so repertoires, a later analysis counted approximately 75 million unique TCR beta chains, approximately 10 million of which were shared by at least two donors. Raw reads were error-corrected and collapsed into unique sequences by a nearest-neighbor algorithm in which closely related sequences were merged to remove PCR and sequencing errors. Alignment of CDR3 sequences to IMGT reference sequences was used to assign V, D and J gene segments. For a sequence to be retained, at least a six-nucleotide match to both a V gene segment and a J gene segment was required. A rearrangement was called productive if the CDR3 had no stop codons and remained in frame with V and J, and every other rearrangement was called non-productive. Following IMGT convention, CDR3 was defined as the stretch from the second conserved V-encoded cysteine to the conserved J-encoded phenylalanine. In an earlier analysis of 500 to 650 of the donors, sequences lacking an unambiguous match to a single V gene segment were excluded. In an earlier analysis of 587 of the donors, V segments were called functional above 56.7% productive rearrangements and were called segregating when the between-donor standard deviation exceeded 5%. A statistical classification framework was developed to diagnose cytomegalovirus status using the catalog of TCR beta chain sequences. In a later analysis, TCR nucleotide sequences were compared against IMGT/GENE-DB human TR gene sequences so that V and J genes could be assigned. A later analysis assigned CDR3 sequences and most-parsimonious VDJ recombination scenarios with the TCRdist pipeline. In a later analysis, each TCR beta chain was defined by its CDR3 amino acid sequence together with its V-gene family, and reads without a unique V-gene family were excluded. A later analysis removed several hundred highly shared, low-generation-probability nucleotide sequences to deal with suspected cross-contamination and a sequencing artifact. In a later analysis, a clonal expansion index for each public chain was calculated from normalized within-repertoire ranks of inferred template counts. In a later analysis, generation probabilities were computed using a VDJ recombination model fitted to out-of-frame rearrangements, and the results were checked against IGoR. In a later analysis, TCR-TCR, TCR-HLA and TCR-CMV co-occurrence was scored with hypergeometric tests, and a repertoire-size bias correction was applied to TCR pairs. To estimate false discovery rates, a later analysis permuted the HLA or CMV assignments 20 times. In a later analysis, co-occurring TCRs were grouped with DBSCAN, and TCRdist sequence similarity was added when clustering was performed within HLA-allele-positive subsets. Repertoires with fewer than 30,000 or more than 120,000 public chains, plus five repertoires with anomalous nucleotide sharing, were excluded from co-occurrence clustering. This is the immuneACCESS table as TCRdb keeps it, with only in-frame sequences that have V and J called. A part of the clones is gone; compared with another copy, unresolved V genes explain less than half, and the rest is unexplained. V and J calls and clone size are given by that table; D and trimming were obtained from the DNA. For this sample the table gives 150,000 to 200,000 clones, of which 80% were detected only once. Together, the top ten hold 13% to 15% of the sample.

Inclusive of the bounding cysteine and phenylalanine, the CDR3 is 15 residues long. This entry keeps only the CDR3 DNA: 45 bases, framed from base 1. The germline V gene specifies KGHSH as CDR1 and LQKENI as CDR2. Trimming takes 0 bases from V and 6 bases from J, and the germline ends sit 11 bases apart. In total, approximately 700 healthy bone marrow donors made up the cohort. Cohort members were all nominally healthy when sampled, although unrecorded immune exposures were likely present. The donor was CMV seronegative and belonged to the group of several hundred seronegative cohort members. Each donor provided a peripheral blood sample, and peripheral blood mononuclear cells were used for TCR beta sequencing. Genomic DNA extraction from the blood cell samples was performed with the Qiagen DNeasy Blood Extraction Kit.

The sequence came from a woman between 40 and 55 years old in good health and CMV-seronegative. Recombination linked TRBV18 to TRBJ2-2; the D gene assignment is ambiguous. The material sequenced was PBMCs. The encoded CDR3 is CASSPPNRPAGELFF. The nucleotide sequence is given as TGTGCCAGCTCACCACCGAACAGACCTGCCGGGGAGCTGTTTTTT.